Below, one T cell receptor beta chain is given with its context. A read error may produce the germline difference seen at one junction end. The assay was immunoSEQ multiplex PCR, and TCRdb's table has in-frame clones only and misses some. The sample lists about 290,000 clones; about 89% were seen once. This sample stems from a study of blood T cell repertoires in COVID-19. The overall study: Specimens from acute and convalescent COVID-19 originated in the United States, Italy and Spain.

The specimen was PBMCs or T cells enriched from blood (not recorded which). This TCR derives from a middle-aged woman who had recovered from COVID-19.

The CDR3 reads CAWGSERERYF. The CDR3, as DNA: TGTGCCTGGGGGTCAGAAAGAGAGCGGTACTTC. The chain combines TRBV30 with TRBJ2-7; no firm D call. The CDR3 loop spans 11 amino acids. Germline CDR1 GTSNPN, CDR2 SVGIG (reference sequence).